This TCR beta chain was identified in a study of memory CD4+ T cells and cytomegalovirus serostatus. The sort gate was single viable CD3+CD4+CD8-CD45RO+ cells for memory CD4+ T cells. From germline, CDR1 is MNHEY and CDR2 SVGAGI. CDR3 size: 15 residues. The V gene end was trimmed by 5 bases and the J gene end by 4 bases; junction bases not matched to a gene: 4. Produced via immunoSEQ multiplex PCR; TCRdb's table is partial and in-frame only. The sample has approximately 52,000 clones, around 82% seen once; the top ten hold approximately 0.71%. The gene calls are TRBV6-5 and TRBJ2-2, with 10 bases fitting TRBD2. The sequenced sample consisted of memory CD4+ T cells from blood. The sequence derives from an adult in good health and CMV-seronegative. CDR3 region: CASSQRGGRTGELFF. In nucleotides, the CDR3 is TGTGCCAGCAGTCAGCGGGGGGGCCGCACCGGGGAGCTGTTTTTT.